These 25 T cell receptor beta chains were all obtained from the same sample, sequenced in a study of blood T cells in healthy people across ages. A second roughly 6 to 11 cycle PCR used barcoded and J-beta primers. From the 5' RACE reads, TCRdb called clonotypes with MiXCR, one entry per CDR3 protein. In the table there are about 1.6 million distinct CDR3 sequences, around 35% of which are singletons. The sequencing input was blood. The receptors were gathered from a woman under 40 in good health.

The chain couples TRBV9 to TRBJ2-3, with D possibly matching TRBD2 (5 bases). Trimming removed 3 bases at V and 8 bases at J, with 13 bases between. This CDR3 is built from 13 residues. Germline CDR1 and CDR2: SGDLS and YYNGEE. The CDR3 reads CASSDEDAGTQYF. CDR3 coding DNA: TGTGCCAGCAGCGATGAGGACGCGGGTACGCAGTATTTT. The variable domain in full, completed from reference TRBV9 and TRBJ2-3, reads DSGVTQTPKHLITATGQRVTLRCSPRSGDLSVYWYQQSLDQGLQFLIQYYNGEERAKGNILERFSAQQFPDLHSELNLSSLELGDSALYFCASSDEDAGTQYFGPGTRLTVL.

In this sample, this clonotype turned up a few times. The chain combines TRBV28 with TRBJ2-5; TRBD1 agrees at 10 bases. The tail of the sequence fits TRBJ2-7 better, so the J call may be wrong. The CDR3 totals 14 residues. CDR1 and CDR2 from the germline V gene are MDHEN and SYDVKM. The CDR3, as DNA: TGTGCCAGCAGTTTCCCCGGGACAGGGGACGAGCAGTACTTC. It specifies CASSFPGTGDEQYF.

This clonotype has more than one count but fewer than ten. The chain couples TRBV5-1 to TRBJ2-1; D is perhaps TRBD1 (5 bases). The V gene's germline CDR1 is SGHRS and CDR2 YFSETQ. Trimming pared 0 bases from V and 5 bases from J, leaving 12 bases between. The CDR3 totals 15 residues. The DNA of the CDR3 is TGCGCCAGCAGCTTGGTCAGGGCCTCGAACAATGAGCAGTTCTTC. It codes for CASSLVRASNNEQFF.

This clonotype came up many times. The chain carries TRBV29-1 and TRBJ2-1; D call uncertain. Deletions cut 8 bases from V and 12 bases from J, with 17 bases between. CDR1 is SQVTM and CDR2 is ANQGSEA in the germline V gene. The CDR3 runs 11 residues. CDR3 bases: TGCAGCATCGGACCAATGGGAATGCAGTTCTTC. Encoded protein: CSIGPMGMQFF.

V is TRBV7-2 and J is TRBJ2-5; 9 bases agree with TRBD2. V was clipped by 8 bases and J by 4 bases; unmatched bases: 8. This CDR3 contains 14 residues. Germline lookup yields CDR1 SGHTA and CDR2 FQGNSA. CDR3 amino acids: CASRERGAGETQYF. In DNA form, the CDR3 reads TGTGCCAGCCGCGAGCGGGGGGCCGGAGAGACCCAGTACTTC.

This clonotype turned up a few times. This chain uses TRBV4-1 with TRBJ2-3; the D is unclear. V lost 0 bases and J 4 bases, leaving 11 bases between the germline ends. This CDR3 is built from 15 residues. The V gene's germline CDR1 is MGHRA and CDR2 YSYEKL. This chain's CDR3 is CASSQDGYGPDTQYF. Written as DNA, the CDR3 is TGCGCCAGCAGCCAAGATGGGTATGGCCCAGATACGCAGTATTTT.

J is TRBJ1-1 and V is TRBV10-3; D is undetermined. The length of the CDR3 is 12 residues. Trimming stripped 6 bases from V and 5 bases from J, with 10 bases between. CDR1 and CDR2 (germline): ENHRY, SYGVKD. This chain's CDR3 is CAIRGRETEAFF. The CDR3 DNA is TGTGCCATCAGAGGAAGAGAGACTGAAGCTTTCTTT.

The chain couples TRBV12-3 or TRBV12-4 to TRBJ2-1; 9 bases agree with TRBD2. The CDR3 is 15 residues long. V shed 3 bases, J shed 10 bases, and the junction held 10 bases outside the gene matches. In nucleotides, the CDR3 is TGTGCCAGCAGTTTGACTAGCGGTCAGCATCAGGAGCAGTTCTTC. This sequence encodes CASSLTSGQHQEQFF.

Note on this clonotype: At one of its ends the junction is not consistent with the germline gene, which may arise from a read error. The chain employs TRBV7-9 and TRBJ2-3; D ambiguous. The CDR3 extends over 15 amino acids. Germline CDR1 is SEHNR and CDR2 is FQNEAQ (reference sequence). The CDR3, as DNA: TGTGTCAGCAGCCTAGAATACGGATACACAGATACGCAGTATTTT. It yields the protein CVSSLEYGYTDTQYF.

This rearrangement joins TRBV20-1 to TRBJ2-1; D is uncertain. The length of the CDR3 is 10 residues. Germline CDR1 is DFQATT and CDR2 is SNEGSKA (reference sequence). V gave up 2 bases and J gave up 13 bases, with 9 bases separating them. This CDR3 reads CSARPMVQFF. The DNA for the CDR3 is TGCAGTGCTAGACCCATGGTTCAGTTCTTC.

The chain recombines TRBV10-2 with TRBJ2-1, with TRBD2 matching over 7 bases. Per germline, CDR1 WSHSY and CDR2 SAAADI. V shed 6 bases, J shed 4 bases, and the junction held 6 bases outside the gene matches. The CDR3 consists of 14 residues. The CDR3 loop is CASSSGVWYNEQFF. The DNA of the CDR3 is TGCGCCAGCAGCAGCGGGGTGTGGTACAATGAGCAGTTCTTC.

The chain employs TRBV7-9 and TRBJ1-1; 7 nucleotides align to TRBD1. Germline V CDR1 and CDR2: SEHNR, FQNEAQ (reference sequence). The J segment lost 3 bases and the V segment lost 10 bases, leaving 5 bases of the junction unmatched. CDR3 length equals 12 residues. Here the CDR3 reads CAITRGHTEAFF. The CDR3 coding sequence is TGTGCCATAACGAGGGGGCACACTGAAGCTTTCTTT.

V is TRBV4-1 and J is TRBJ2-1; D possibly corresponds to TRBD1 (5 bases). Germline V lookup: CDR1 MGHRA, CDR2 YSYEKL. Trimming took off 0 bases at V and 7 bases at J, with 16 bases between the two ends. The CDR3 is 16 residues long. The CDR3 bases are TGCGCCAGCAGCCAAGACCGTGGGATCAGGGTAAATGAGCAGTTCTTC. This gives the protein CASSQDRGIRVNEQFF.

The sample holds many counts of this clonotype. CDR3 sequence: CASIGPGQGAGYTF. CDR3 coding DNA: TGTGCCAGCATCGGGCCGGGACAGGGGGCCGGCTACACCTTC. This rearrangement joins TRBV12-3 or TRBV12-4 to TRBJ1-2, with TRBD1 matching over 12 bases. The CDR3 length is 14 residues. V shed 7 bases, J shed 8 bases, and the junction held 8 bases outside the gene matches.

The CDR3 DNA reads as TGTGCCAGCAGCGTAGCCCCGGAGTTGGGGGAGACCCAGTACTTC. This encodes CASSVAPELGETQYF. The rearrangement uses TRBV9 and TRBJ2-5; D remains ambiguous. This CDR3 has 15 amino acids. Germline assignment: CDR1 SGDLS and CDR2 YYNGEE. V was cut by 0 bases and J by 5 bases, with 14 bases left in between.

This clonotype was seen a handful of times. CDR3 coding DNA: TGTGCCAGCAGCGCGAGAACGGGGGGGGCGAACATTCAGTACTTC. As protein: CASSARTGGANIQYF. The chain joins TRBV9 to TRBJ2-4; TRBD2 agrees at 8 bases. With 3 bases clipped from V and 7 bases from J, the junction kept 9 bases outside the gene matches. The germline gives CDR1 SGDLS, CDR2 YYNGEE. The CDR3 consists of 15 residues.

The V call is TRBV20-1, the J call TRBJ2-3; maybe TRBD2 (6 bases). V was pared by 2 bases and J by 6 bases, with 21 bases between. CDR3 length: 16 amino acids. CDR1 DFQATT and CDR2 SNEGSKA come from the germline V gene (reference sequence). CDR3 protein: CSARLPGTWRGDTQYF. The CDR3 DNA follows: TGCAGTGCTAGACTACCCGGGACTTGGCGCGGGGATACGCAGTATTTT.

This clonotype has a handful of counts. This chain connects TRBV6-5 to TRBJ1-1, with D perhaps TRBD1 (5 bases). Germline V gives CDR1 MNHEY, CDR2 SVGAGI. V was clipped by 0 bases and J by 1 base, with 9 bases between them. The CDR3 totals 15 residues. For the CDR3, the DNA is TGTGCCAGCAGTTACTCTTGGGACGGGAACACTGAAGCTTTCTTT. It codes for CASSYSWDGNTEAFF.

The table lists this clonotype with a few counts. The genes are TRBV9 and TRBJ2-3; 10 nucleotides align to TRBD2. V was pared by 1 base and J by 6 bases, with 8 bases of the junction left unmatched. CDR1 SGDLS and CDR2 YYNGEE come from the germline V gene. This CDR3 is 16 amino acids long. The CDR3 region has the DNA TGTGCCAGCAGCGTAATTTCTAGCGGGAGATGGGATACGCAGTATTTT. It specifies CASSVISSGRWDTQYF.

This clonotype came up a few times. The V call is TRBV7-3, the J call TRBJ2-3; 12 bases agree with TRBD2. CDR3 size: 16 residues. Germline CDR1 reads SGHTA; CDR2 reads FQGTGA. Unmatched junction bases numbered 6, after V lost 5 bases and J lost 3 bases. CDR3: CASSAQGTSGTDTQYF. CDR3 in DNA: TGTGCCAGCAGCGCCCAAGGGACTAGCGGGACAGATACGCAGTATTTT.

The CDR3 region is CATSRDQEGLNTEAFF. The CDR3 DNA reads TGTGCCACCAGCAGAGATCAGGAGGGCCTGAACACTGAAGCTTTCTTT. The gene calls are TRBV15 and TRBJ1-1; no firm D call. This CDR3 spans 16 amino acids. The germline CDR1 and CDR2 sequences are LNHNV and YYDKDF (reference sequence). Trimming removed 0 bases from V and 0 bases from J, with 11 bases in between.

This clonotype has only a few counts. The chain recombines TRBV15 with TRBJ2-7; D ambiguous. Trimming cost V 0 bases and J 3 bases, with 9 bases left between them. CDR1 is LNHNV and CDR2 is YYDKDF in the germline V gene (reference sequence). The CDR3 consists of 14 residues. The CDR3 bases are TGTGCCACCAGCAGAGAGGTTGCCGTCTACGAGCAGTACTTC. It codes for CATSREVAVYEQYF.

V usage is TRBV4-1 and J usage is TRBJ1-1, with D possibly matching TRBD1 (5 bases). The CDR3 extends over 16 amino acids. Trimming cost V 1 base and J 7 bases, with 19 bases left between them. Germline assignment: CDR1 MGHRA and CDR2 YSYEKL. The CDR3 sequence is CASSQVPGRTVFEAFF. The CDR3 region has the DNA TGCGCCAGCAGCCAAGTACCGGGACGGACCGTTTTTGAAGCTTTCTTT.

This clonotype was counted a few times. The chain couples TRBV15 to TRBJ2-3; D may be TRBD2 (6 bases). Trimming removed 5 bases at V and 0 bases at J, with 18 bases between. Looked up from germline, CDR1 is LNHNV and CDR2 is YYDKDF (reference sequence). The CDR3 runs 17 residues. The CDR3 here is CATSPRPTGASTDTQYF. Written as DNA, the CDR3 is TGTGCCACCAGCCCTAGACCGACGGGAGCTAGCACAGATACGCAGTATTTT.

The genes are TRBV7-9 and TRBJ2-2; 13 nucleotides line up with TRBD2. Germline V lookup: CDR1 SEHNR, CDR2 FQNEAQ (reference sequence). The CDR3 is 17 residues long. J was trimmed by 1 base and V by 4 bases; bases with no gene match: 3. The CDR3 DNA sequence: TGTGCCAGCAGCTCAGGGACTAGCGGGAAGAACACCGGGGAGCTGTTTTTT. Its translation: CASSSGTSGKNTGELFF.